The 13 T cell receptor beta chains reported below all come from one sample, sequenced in a study of blood T cell repertoires in COVID-19. Sequencing was performed with immunoSEQ multiplex PCR; in TCRdb, only in-frame clones are kept and a portion is missing. Counted here are approximately 210,000 clones, approximately 82% occurring once; the ten biggest clones make up approximately 15%. The sequenced sample was PBMCs or T cells enriched from blood (not recorded which). The receptors derive from a man in his forties who had recovered from COVID-19.

This chain connects TRBV13 to TRBJ2-5, with a possible D match to TRBD1 (6 bases). CDR3 length equals 13 residues. V was pared by 5 bases and J by 1 base, with 8 bases between. Germline assignment: CDR1 PRHDT and CDR2 FYEKMQ (reference sequence). CDR3 sequence reads: CASSPRGQETQYF. In DNA form, the CDR3 reads TGTGCCAGCAGCCCCAGGGGCCAAGAGACCCAGTACTTC.

This chain links TRBV27 with TRBJ1-1, with D possibly being TRBD1 (5 bases). Germline CDR1 is MNHEY and CDR2 is SMNVEV (reference sequence). CDR3 length equals 14 residues. Trimming pared 3 bases from V and 6 bases from J, leaving 14 bases between. The CDR3 reads CASSLSGAEAEAFF. The CDR3 DNA follows: TGTGCCAGCAGTTTGAGCGGGGCGGAGGCTGAAGCTTTCTTT.

J is TRBJ1-2 and V is TRBV5-4; D is unresolved. Looked up from germline, CDR1 is SGHNT and CDR2 is YYREEE (reference sequence). Trimming stripped 0 bases from V and 6 bases from J, with 21 bases between. The CDR3 totals 17 residues. The CDR3 loop is CASSLGNLRPGLDGYTF. DNA of the CDR3: TGTGCCAGCAGCTTGGGAAACTTACGACCGGGTTTGGATGGCTACACCTTC.

This clone was recorded many times. CDR3 residues: CASSLGAGTTGELFF. The CDR3 DNA reads TGTGCCAGCAGCTTAGGAGCAGGAACGACCGGGGAGCTGTTTTTT. This sequence joins TRBV11-2 and TRBJ2-2, with D hard to call. This CDR3 spans 15 amino acids. CDR1 is SGHAT, CDR2 FQNNGV, per germline. Trimming took 1 base from V and 5 from J, leaving 11 bases between them.

The genes are TRBV5-5 and TRBJ2-6; no firm D call. With 2 bases removed from V and 0 bases from J, the gap between germline ends came to 9 bases. This CDR3 region has 16 residues. Looked up from germline, CDR1 is SGHKS and CDR2 is YYEKEE (reference sequence). This CDR3 is CASSFDVYSGANVLTF. Here the CDR3 DNA reads TGTGCCAGCAGCTTTGATGTCTACTCTGGGGCCAACGTCCTGACTTTC. Drawing the rest from reference TRBV5-5 and TRBJ2-6, the complete variable domain is DAGVTQSPTHLIKTRGQQVTLRCSPISGHKSVSWYQQVLGQGPQFIFQYYEKEERGRGNFPDRFSARQFPNYSSELNVNALLLGDSALYLCASSFDVYSGANVLTFGAGSRLTVL.

J is TRBJ2-1 and V is TRBV6-1; TRBD2 agrees at 7 bases. Germline V CDR1 and CDR2: MNHNS, SASEGT. The CDR3 is made up of 16 amino acids. V shed 2 bases, J shed 3 bases, and the junction held 7 bases outside the gene matches. CDR3 region: CASSENGLGGYNEQFF. CDR3 sequence (DNA): TGTGCCAGCAGTGAAAACGGACTAGGTGGCTACAATGAGCAGTTCTTC.

The CDR3 is CASSLDSTGLFF. The CDR3 DNA follows: TGTGCCAGCAGCTTAGATTCCACGGGACTGTTTTTT. The chain links TRBV7-9 to TRBJ1-4, with unresolved D. CDR3 length: 12 residues. Germline V gene data show CDR1 as SEHNR and CDR2 as FQNEAQ (reference sequence). Trimming pared 1 base from V and 13 bases from J, leaving 10 bases between. Full variable domain (outside the CDR3, taken from reference TRBV7-9 and TRBJ1-4): DTGVSQNPRHKITKRGQNVTFRCDPISEHNRLYWYRQTLGQGPEFLTYFQNEAQLEKSRLLSDRFSAERPKGSFSTLEIQRTEQGDSAMYLCASSLDSTGLFFGSGTQLSVL.

The gene calls are TRBV13 and TRBJ2-7, with D perhaps matching TRBD2 (6 bases). There are 14 residues in the CDR3. The V end was cut by 3 bases, the J end by 5 bases, with 14 bases between. Germline V CDR1 and CDR2: PRHDT, FYEKMQ (reference sequence). CDR3 nucleotides: TGTGCCAGCAGCTTCCGGGGGACTTCCCACGAGCAGTACTTC. Translated: CASSFRGTSHEQYF.

The chain is built from TRBV9 and TRBJ2-3; 9 bases are a match to TRBD2. CDR1 SGDLS and CDR2 YYNGEE come from the germline V gene. The CDR3 is 16 amino acids. Trimming removed 0 bases from V and 2 bases from J; junction bases left unmatched: 4. In DNA, the CDR3 is TGTGCCAGCAGCGTAGAGGAGCGGGGGGTCACAGATACGCAGTATTTT. Amino acids: CASSVEERGVTDTQYF.

The J gene is TRBJ1-6, the V gene TRBV25-1, with D perhaps matching TRBD1 (5 bases). Trimming left V 3 bases short and J 6 bases short, with 12 bases between. The CDR3 length is 15 residues. CDR1 is MGHDK and CDR2 is SYGVNS in the germline V gene. This chain's CDR3 is CASSDGGRPNSPLHF. CDR3 bases: TGTGCCAGCAGTGACGGGGGTAGGCCTAATTCACCCCTCCACTTT.

The J gene is TRBJ1-1, the V gene TRBV7-9; D not certain. The length of the CDR3 is 13 residues. The V gene's germline CDR1 is SEHNR and CDR2 FQNEAQ (reference sequence). Trimming took 2 bases from V and 3 from J, leaving 7 bases between them. The CDR3 region is CASSLHPDTEAFF. CDR3 sequence (DNA): TGTGCCAGCAGCTTACATCCGGACACTGAAGCTTTCTTT.

This clone was seen a single time. The chain couples TRBV28 to TRBJ2-7; TRBD1 is a possible D gene (6 bases). Germline CDR1 reads MDHEN; CDR2 reads SYDVKM. The CDR3 consists of 14 residues. V lost 6 bases to trimming and J lost 3 bases, with 15 bases between them. CDR3 loop: CASRHRSDSYEQYF. CDR3 coding DNA: TGTGCCAGCAGACACCGATCGGACAGCTACGAGCAGTACTTC.

The chain carries TRBV29-1 and TRBJ1-3, with D possibly matching TRBD1 (5 bases). Germline CDR1 and CDR2: SQVTM and ANQGSEA. The CDR3 covers 13 residues. V lost 4 bases and J 3 bases, leaving 10 bases between the germline ends. CDR3: CSVARVNGNTIYF. DNA for the CDR3: TGCAGCGTTGCCAGGGTCAATGGAAACACCATATATTTT.